The 7 T cell receptor beta chains given below trace back to one sample, sequenced in a study of T cell changes during pregnancy in multiple sclerosis. Sequenced by immunoSEQ multiplex PCR; TCRdb stores in-frame clones only, minus some. The sample contains 40,000 to 45,000 clones, roughly 92% of which appear only once. Input material: peripheral blood. The receptors shown here come from a female donor with multiple sclerosis, enrolled in a pregnancy study.

This sequence joins TRBV7-6 and TRBJ2-7, with no clear D. The V and J ends lost 4 bases and 4 bases respectively, with 8 bases between them. The CDR3 consists of 12 residues. Per germline, CDR1 SGHVS and CDR2 FNYEAQ. The chain's CDR3 is CASSSSSYEQYF. The CDR3 DNA sequence: TGTGCCAGCAGCTCGAGCTCTTACGAGCAGTACTTC.

V and J are TRBV7-9 and TRBJ2-1, with 10 bases lining up with TRBD2. The germline V gene encodes CDR1 SEHNR and CDR2 FQNEAQ (reference sequence). Trimming at V came to 4 bases and at J to 0 bases, leaving 3 bases not matched to a gene. This CDR3 is built from 16 residues. The CDR3 region is CASSSRLAGSYNEQFF. The CDR3 DNA sequence: TGTGCCAGCAGCTCAAGACTAGCGGGCTCCTACAATGAGCAGTTCTTC.

The chain couples TRBV28 to TRBJ1-1; D unresolved. Per germline, CDR1 MDHEN and CDR2 SYDVKM. This CDR3 is built from 13 residues. Trimming removed 3 bases at V and 1 base at J, with 6 bases between. The CDR3 DNA is TGTGCCAGCAGTTTCATAGAGAACACTGAAGCTTTCTTT. It yields the protein CASSFIENTEAFF. The full variable domain, completed using reference TRBV28 and TRBJ1-1, is DVKVTQSSRYLVKRTGEKVFLECVQDMDHENMFWYRQDPGLGLRLIYFSYDVKMKEKGDIPEGYSVSREKKERFSLILESASTNQTSMYLCASSFIENTEAFFGQGTRLTVV.

V gene TRBV5-6 combines with J gene TRBJ2-7; 8 bases agree with TRBD1. Germline V gene data show CDR1 as SGHDT and CDR2 as YYEEEE. CDR3 length: 14 amino acids. V shed 4 bases, J shed 1 base, and the junction held 4 bases outside the gene matches. This CDR3 is CASSPGTGSYEQYF. The CDR3 nucleotides are TGTGCCAGCAGCCCCGGGACAGGATCCTACGAGCAGTACTTC.

In its sample, this clone was seen once. The chain has TRBV2 and TRBJ2-7; D may be TRBD2 (5 bases). The CDR3 totals 12 residues. With 11 bases removed from V and 4 bases from J, the gap between germline ends came to 15 bases. Germline CDR1 reads SNHLY; CDR2 reads FYNNEI. The CDR3 DNA is TGTGCCTCCCGGGGTCTCCATTACGAGCAGTACTTC. It specifies CASRGLHYEQYF.

The genes are TRBV11-3 and TRBJ2-1; a possible D gene is TRBD1 (5 bases). The CDR3 is 15 residues long. Germline CDR1 is SGHNT and CDR2 is YENEEA. The V end lost 6 bases, the J end lost 0 bases, and 12 bases lay between the germline ends. CDR3 DNA sequence: TGTGCCAGCAGTTCCGTAACAGGCTCCTACAATGAGCAGTTCTTC. It translates to CASSSVTGSYNEQFF.

The chain combines TRBV4-1 with TRBJ2-1; D call uncertain. The V gene lost 2 bases and the J gene lost 0 bases, with 17 bases spanning the gap. Germline V gene sequence: CDR1 MGHRA, CDR2 YSYEKL. The CDR3 is 18 residues long. This CDR3 is CASSQQPRWLPSYNEQFF. DNA of the CDR3: TGCGCCAGCAGCCAACAACCCCGTTGGTTACCCTCCTACAATGAGCAGTTCTTC.